The 13 T cell receptor beta chains presented below share a single source sample, sequenced in a study of blood T cell repertoires in COVID-19. Assay: immunoSEQ multiplex PCR; the TCRdb copy retains only in-frame clones and omits some. The sample contains approximately 150,000 clones, around four fifths of which appear only once. Sequenced material: peripheral blood. The source is a human donor in a cohort sampled during active COVID-19.

The rearrangement links TRBV24-1 to TRBJ2-3; D is unresolved. This CDR3 is 14 amino acids long. The germline V gene encodes CDR1 KGHDR and CDR2 SFDVKD. Trimming removed 4 bases from V and 0 bases from J, with 7 bases in between. CDR3 coding DNA: TGTGCCACCAGTGACCCTTCTAGCACAGATACGCAGTATTTT. It yields the protein CATSDPSSTDTQYF.

The J gene is TRBJ1-6, the V gene TRBV2, with 9 bases fitting TRBD1. Looked up from germline, CDR1 is SNHLY and CDR2 is FYNNEI. With 0 bases clipped from V and 9 bases from J, the junction kept 3 bases outside the gene matches. This CDR3 comprises 15 residues. Here the CDR3 reads CASSEAWDRASPLHF. The CDR3 coding sequence is TGTGCCAGCAGTGAAGCCTGGGACAGGGCTTCACCCCTCCACTTT.

This chain uses TRBV11-2 with TRBJ1-2; 10 bases match TRBD1. The V and J ends lost 5 bases and 7 bases, in that order; junction bases with no gene match: 10. The CDR3 is 15 amino acids. The germline V gene encodes CDR1 SGHAT and CDR2 FQNNGV. The DNA for the CDR3 is TGTGCCAGCAGCCTCCAGACAGGGGGCGCGGGTGGCTACACCTTC. As protein: CASSLQTGGAGGYTF.

The rearrangement links TRBV7-9 to TRBJ1-6; TRBD1 matches 9 bases. The CDR3 is 14 amino acids. Germline loops: CDR1 SEHNR, CDR2 FQNEAQ (reference sequence). After removal of 6 bases from V and 7 bases from J, the junction contained 4 bases not matched to a gene. CDR3 DNA sequence: TGTGCCAGCAGACCCGGGACAGGGAATTCACCCCTCCACTTT. It encodes CASRPGTGNSPLHF.

The chain employs TRBV30 and TRBJ1-3, with 7 bases identical to TRBD1. Germline-derived CDR1 and CDR2 are GTSNPN and SVGIG (reference sequence). The CDR3 spans 15 residues. Trimming cost V 2 bases and J 4 bases; bases outside gene matches: 8. CDR3 sequence reads: CAWSPRQGTGNTIYF. CDR3 nucleotide sequence: TGTGCCTGGAGTCCTCGACAGGGCACAGGAAACACCATATATTTT.

The chain combines TRBV6-2 or TRBV6-3 with TRBJ2-3; the match to TRBD1 covers 7 bases. This CDR3 spans 19 amino acids. Per germline, CDR1 MNHEY and CDR2 SVGEGT. Trimming removed 4 bases from V and 0 bases from J; junction bases left unmatched: 16. As DNA, the CDR3 is TGTGCCAGCAGTTCCCTCCCGACCACAGGGGCAAGTAGCACAGATACGCAGTATTTT. Its protein product is CASSSLPTTGASSTDTQYF.

This clone was seen a few times. The J gene is TRBJ1-2, the V gene TRBV9; D may be TRBD1 (5 bases). The ends were cut back, 0 bases at V and 8 bases at J, with 11 bases in the middle. The CDR3 runs 13 residues. Germline V gene data show CDR1 as SGDLS and CDR2 as YYNGEE. This chain's CDR3 is CASSVAAGKGYTF. The CDR3 nucleotides are TGTGCCAGCAGCGTAGCTGCAGGGAAAGGCTACACCTTC.

This chain joins TRBV11-3 and TRBJ2-1; 7 nucleotides match TRBD1. CDR1 and CDR2 from the germline V gene are SGHNT and YENEEA. CDR3 size: 14 residues. V lost 8 bases to trimming and J lost 3 bases; unmatched junction nucleotides: 7. CDR3 region: CASPGTDIYNEQFF. In nucleotides, the CDR3 is TGTGCCAGCCCCGGGACAGATATCTACAATGAGCAGTTCTTC.

The chain uses TRBV9 and TRBJ2-3; TRBD2 agrees at 7 bases. CDR3 length equals 16 residues. V was pared by 1 base and J by 2 bases, with 7 bases of the junction left unmatched. Germline V gives CDR1 SGDLS, CDR2 YYNGEE. The CDR3 sequence: CASSVSSGTNTDTQYF. CDR3 sequence (DNA): TGTGCCAGCAGCGTATCGTCTGGGACTAACACAGATACGCAGTATTTT.

This clone was counted once. The CDR3 here is CASSLAPLSASSYNEQFF. In nucleotides, the CDR3 is TGTGCCAGCAGCTTAGCGCCCCTCAGCGCAAGCTCCTACAATGAGCAGTTCTTC. This chain connects TRBV11-1 to TRBJ2-1; D is unclear. CDR3 length: 18 amino acids. The V gene's germline CDR1 is SGHAT and CDR2 FQDESV (reference sequence). V lost 0 bases to trimming and J lost 0 bases, with 15 bases between them.

The chain employs TRBV2 and TRBJ1-2; 9 positions match TRBD1. Germline CDR1 SNHLY, CDR2 FYNNEI. This CDR3 has 13 amino acids. With 8 bases clipped from V and 3 bases from J, the junction kept 4 bases outside the gene matches. The CDR3 region has the DNA TGTGCCAGCCGCCGGGACAGGGACTATGGCTACACCTTC. This gives the protein CASRRDRDYGYTF. Full variable domain (missing parts from reference TRBV2 and TRBJ1-2): EPEVTQTPSHQVTQMGQEVILRCVPISNHLYFYWYRQILGQKVEFLVSFYNNEISEKSEIFDDQFSVERPDGSNFTLKIRSTKLEDSAMYFCASRRDRDYGYTFGSGTRLTVV.

In this sample, this clone turned up once. V and J are TRBV10-3 and TRBJ1-6; possible D gene TRBD1, 5 bases. This CDR3 has 18 amino acids. Deletions cut 0 bases from V and 0 bases from J, with 12 bases between. The germline V gene encodes CDR1 ENHRY and CDR2 SYGVKD. CDR3 amino acids: CAISESRDRSSYNSPLHF. The CDR3 region has the DNA TGTGCCATCAGTGAGTCGCGGGACCGAAGCTCCTATAATTCACCCCTCCACTTT.

This clone was seen once. The chain is built from TRBV7-8 and TRBJ1-5; D is unresolved. Per the germline V gene, CDR1 is SGHVS and CDR2 is FQNEAQ. V was clipped by 2 bases and J by 11 bases, with 10 bases between them. The length of the CDR3 is 12 residues. The CDR3 loop is CASSLLGTAQHF. CDR3 nucleotide sequence: TGTGCCAGCAGCTTACTCGGTACAGCCCAGCATTTT.